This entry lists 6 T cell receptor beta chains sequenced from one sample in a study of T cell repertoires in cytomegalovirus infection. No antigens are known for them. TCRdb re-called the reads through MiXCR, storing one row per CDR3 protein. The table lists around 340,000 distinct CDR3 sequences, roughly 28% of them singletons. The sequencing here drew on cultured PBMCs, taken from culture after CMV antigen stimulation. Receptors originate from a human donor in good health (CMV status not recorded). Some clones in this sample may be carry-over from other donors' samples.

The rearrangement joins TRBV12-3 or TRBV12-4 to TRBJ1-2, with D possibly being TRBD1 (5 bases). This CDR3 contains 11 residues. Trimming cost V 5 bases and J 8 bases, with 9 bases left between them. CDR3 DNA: TGTGCCAGCAGTGGGGCGTGGGGCTACACCTTC. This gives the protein CASSGAWGYTF.

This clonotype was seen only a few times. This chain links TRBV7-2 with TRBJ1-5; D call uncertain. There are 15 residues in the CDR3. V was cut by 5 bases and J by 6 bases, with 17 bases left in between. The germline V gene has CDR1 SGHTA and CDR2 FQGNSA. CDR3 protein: CASSPTALGGQPQHF. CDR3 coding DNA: TGTGCCAGCAGCCCAACCGCTCTGGGTGGTCAGCCCCAGCATTTT.

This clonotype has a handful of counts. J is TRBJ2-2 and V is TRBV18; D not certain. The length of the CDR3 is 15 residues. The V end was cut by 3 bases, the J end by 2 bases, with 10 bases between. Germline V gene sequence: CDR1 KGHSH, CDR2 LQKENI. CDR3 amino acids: CASSPSTRNTGELFF. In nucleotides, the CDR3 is TGTGCCAGCTCACCCTCGACCAGAAACACCGGGGAGCTGTTTTTT.

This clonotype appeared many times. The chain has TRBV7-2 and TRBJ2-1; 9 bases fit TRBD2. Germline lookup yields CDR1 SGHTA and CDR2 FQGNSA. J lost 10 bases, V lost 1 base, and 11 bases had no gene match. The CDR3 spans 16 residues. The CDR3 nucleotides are TGTGCCAGCAGCTTAGGCGCGGGAGGGCCCTCTGGGGAGCAGTTCTTC. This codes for CASSLGAGGPSGEQFF.

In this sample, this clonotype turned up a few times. The DNA of the CDR3 is TGTGCCAGCAGCCAGGGGGGAGGGGCGGACTATGGCTACACCTTC. Translating gives CASSQGGGADYGYTF. V usage is TRBV7-9 and J usage is TRBJ1-2; 7 bases line up with TRBD1. This CDR3 comprises 15 residues. Germline CDR1 reads SEHNR; CDR2 reads FQNEAQ (reference sequence). V was pared by 5 bases and J by 3 bases, with 9 bases of the junction left unmatched.

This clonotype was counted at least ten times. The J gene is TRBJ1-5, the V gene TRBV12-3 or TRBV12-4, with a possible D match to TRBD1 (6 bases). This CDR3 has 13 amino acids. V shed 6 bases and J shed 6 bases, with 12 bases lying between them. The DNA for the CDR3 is TGTGCCAGCAGCCTACAGGGAGGTCAGCCCCAGCATTTT. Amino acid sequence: CASSLQGGQPQHF.